These T cell receptor beta chains were read from a single sample in a study of blood T cell repertoires in COVID-19. Clones were sequenced by immunoSEQ multiplex PCR, and TCRdb holds only the in-frame ones, with some missing. The sample yields 140,000 or so clones, 81% seen once. The sample consisted of peripheral blood. Receptor source: a human donor in a cohort sampled during active COVID-19. Both conserved end residues are part of each CDR3. The order of the fields is clone size, V gene, D gene, J gene, CDR3 DNA, CDR3 protein. D genes are given only for firm matches. Size values are once, few and many counts, or a class for expanded clones, and some rows have none.

.	TRBV7-2	.	TRBJ2-5	TGTGCCAGCAGCTCAGGACTACTCAATTGGGGGGAGACCCAGTACTTC	CASSSGLLNWGETQYF
once	TRBV23-1	.	TRBJ2-5	TGCGCCAGCAGTCAATCCGTTCAGAAAATAAAAGAGACCCAGTACTTC	CASSQSVQKIKETQYF
.	TRBV3-1/TRBV3-2	TRBD1	TRBJ2-1	TGTGCCAGCAGCCAGTATTTAGGGGGCTATGAGCAGTTCTTC	CASSQYLGGYEQFF
.	TRBV3-1/TRBV3-2	TRBD2	TRBJ2-1	TGTGCCAGCAGCCGAAGCCCGGGACTAGCGGGAAAAGGGGCCTACAATGAGCAGTTCTTC	CASSRSPGLAGKGAYNEQFF
once	TRBV6-5	.	TRBJ2-5	TGTGCCAGCGGACCCTTTACGGGAGTATGGGAGACCCAGTACTTC	CASGPFTGVWETQYF
.	TRBV6-5	TRBD2	TRBJ2-7	TGTGCCAGCAGTACTCGGGGACTAGCGGGAGGGGAGCAGTACTTC	CASSTRGLAGGEQYF
.	TRBV4-2	TRBD1	TRBJ1-4	TGTGCCAGCAGCCACGGGACAGCCGATGCAACTAATGAAAAACTGTTTTTT	CASSHGTADATNEKLFF
.	TRBV10-1	.	TRBJ2-1	TGCGCCAGCACTCGACAGCTCTGGTACAATGAGCAGTTCTTC	CASTRQLWYNEQFF
.	TRBV5-1	.	TRBJ2-7	TGCGCCAGCAGCTTGCCGGGAGTGGATGAGCAGTACTTC	CASSLPGVDEQYF
once	TRBV6-2/TRBV6-3	TRBD2	TRBJ2-1	TGTGCCAGCAGTTACTGGGGGAGCGGGAGGGCCAAGAATGAGCAGTTCTTC	CASSYWGSGRAKNEQFF
.	TRBV11-2	TRBD2	TRBJ2-5	TGTGCCAGCAGCTTGACTAGCGGGAGTCTCGGGGAAGAGACCCAGTACTTC	CASSLTSGSLGEETQYF
.	TRBV19	.	TRBJ1-2	TGTGCCAGTACCCAGGAAGCCTGGCTCTATGGCTACACCTTC	CASTQEAWLYGYTF
.	TRBV5-4	.	TRBJ2-7	TGTGCCAGCAGCTTGGACAGGGAACAGCCGTACTTC	CASSLDREQPYF
once	TRBV28	TRBD1	TRBJ1-2	TGTGCCAGCAGTTTATTTTCCAGGAGAACCGGGTCACTCGGACAGGACTATGGCTACACCTTC	CASSLFSRRTGSLGQDYGYTF
once	TRBV7-9	TRBD1	TRBJ1-5	TGTGCCAGCAGCCCGACAGGGTCCTTCAATCAGCCCCAGCATTTT	CASSPTGSFNQPQHF
.	TRBV7-9	.	TRBJ2-4	TGTGCCAGCAGCTTAGCCGCAGGGTCATCCAAAAACATTCAGTACTTC	CASSLAAGSSKNIQYF
.	TRBV7-9	TRBD1	TRBJ2-7	TGTGCCAGCAGCTTAGTTCAGGGGGCTTACGAGCAGTACTTC	CASSLVQGAYEQYF
.	TRBV24-1	.	TRBJ2-5	TGTGCCACCAGTGATTTAAAAGCGGAGCAAGAGACCCAGTACTTC	CATSDLKAEQETQYF
.	TRBV27	TRBD1	TRBJ1-5	TGTGCCAGCAGCTCCGGGACAGCCAGCAATCAGCCCCAGCATTTT	CASSSGTASNQPQHF
once	TRBV6-6	.	TRBJ1-5	TGTGCCATCCAAGGGGAACAGGGCCCCAATCAGCCCCAGCATTTT	CAIQGEQGPNQPQHF
once	TRBV19	TRBD2	TRBJ2-3	TGTGCCAGTAGTATAGGAAGGGGGTTAGCGGGATTGGGTACGCAGTATTTT	CASSIGRGLAGLGTQYF
.	TRBV2	TRBD1	TRBJ1-2	TGTGCCAGCGTCCGACAGGGAGACTATGGCTACACCTTC	CASVRQGDYGYTF
.	TRBV5-6	.	TRBJ2-7	TGTGCCAGCAGCCCGATTGGCGGGGCCACAAACTCCTACGAGCAGTACTTC	CASSPIGGATNSYEQYF
.	TRBV6-2/TRBV6-3	TRBD1	TRBJ2-7	TGTGCCAGCAGTGATCCGGGACAGGGGAACGAGCAGTACTTC	CASSDPGQGNEQYF
.	TRBV7-8	.	TRBJ1-5	TGTGCCAGCAGCGCAAGACAGTATAGCAATCAGCCCCAGCATTTT	CASSARQYSNQPQHF
.	TRBV6-5	.	TRBJ1-4	TGTGCCAGCGGCAGGGAAAAACTGTTTTTT	CASGREKLFF
.	TRBV5-1	.	TRBJ1-1	TGCGCCAGCAGCTTTAACACCTTGAACACTGAAGCTTTCTTT	CASSFNTLNTEAFF
.	TRBV9	.	TRBJ1-6	TGTGCCAGCAGCACAAACACTAATTCACCCCTCCACTTT	CASSTNTNSPLHF
few	TRBV19	.	TRBJ2-4	TGTGCCAGTAGTGCTGGGGGCGACAACATTCAGTACTTC	CASSAGGDNIQYF
.	TRBV19	TRBD1	TRBJ1-6	TGTGCCAGTAAGGGGGCCCATTCACCCCTCCACTTT	CASKGAHSPLHF
.	TRBV19	TRBD1	TRBJ1-5	TGTGCCAGTAGTGTAACCGGGACAGGGGGCGGTCAGCCCCAGCATTTT	CASSVTGTGGGQPQHF
.	TRBV7-7	.	TRBJ2-7	TGTGCCAGCAGCCCGTCCGGGAGAGCCTACGAGCAGTACTTC	CASSPSGRAYEQYF
.	TRBV7-8	TRBD1	TRBJ2-7	TGTGCCAGCACCCCCCTCGGGACAGGGGCGTCCCGCTACGAGCAGTACTTC	CASTPLGTGASRYEQYF
once	TRBV9	TRBD1	TRBJ2-2	TGTGCCAGCAGCCCCCCCACCGGGACAGGGGGCGCGGGGGAGCTGTTTTTT	CASSPPTGTGGAGELFF
.	TRBV9	.	TRBJ2-7	TGTGCCAGCAGCCCTAGGACTACTTCCTACGAGCAGTACTTC	CASSPRTTSYEQYF
.	TRBV29-1	TRBD2	TRBJ2-1	TGCAGCGTTGCGGCTAGCGGGACCTACAATGAGCAGTTCTTC	CSVAASGTYNEQFF
.	TRBV12-3/TRBV12-4	.	TRBJ1-1	TGTGCCAGCAGTTTAATATCTGAAGCTTTCTTT	CASSLISEAFF
.	TRBV28	TRBD1	TRBJ2-5	TGTGCCAGCAGTTCACTACCGGGACAGTCCCAAGAGACCCAGTACTTC	CASSSLPGQSQETQYF
.	TRBV6-5	.	TRBJ2-4	TGTGCCAGCAGCCACAGGAAAGCCAAAAACATTCAGTACTTC	CASSHRKAKNIQYF
.	TRBV7-9	.	TRBJ2-5	TGTGCCAGCAGCTTTACTACCGGGGAGACCCAGTACTTC	CASSFTTGETQYF
.	TRBV12-3/TRBV12-4	TRBD1	TRBJ1-5	TGTGCCAGCACCGTGACAGGGGATCAGCCCCAGCATTTT	CASTVTGDQPQHF
once	TRBV3-1/TRBV3-2	.	TRBJ2-5	TGTGCCAGCAGCCCCACACAGGGAGAGACCCAGTACTTC	CASSPTQGETQYF
.	TRBV7-2	.	TRBJ2-2	TGTGCCAGCAGCTTCAAGACATCAACCGGGGAGCTGTTTTTT	CASSFKTSTGELFF
.	TRBV7-3	TRBD2	TRBJ2-1	TGTGCCAGCTCGCTAGCGGGAAATAACAATGAGCAGTTCTTC	CASSLAGNNNEQFF
.	TRBV9	.	TRBJ2-3	TGTGCCAGCAGCGCCAGGGTAGGGACAGATACGCAGTATTTT	CASSARVGTDTQYF
.	TRBV5-1	.	TRBJ2-7	TGCGCCAGCAGCTTGGTTGGAGGCTCCTACGAGCAGTACTTC	CASSLVGGSYEQYF
.	TRBV9	.	TRBJ2-3	TGTGCCAGCAGCTCCCAGGTTAGAGAAACAGATACGCAGTATTTT	CASSSQVRETDTQYF
.	TRBV12-3/TRBV12-4	.	TRBJ1-2	TGTGCCAGCAGTGGGAGTGGCTATGGCTACACCTTC	CASSGSGYGYTF
.	TRBV5-8	.	TRBJ2-1	TGTGCCAGCAGCTCGGTCCCCGCGTACAATGAGCAGTTCTTC	CASSSVPAYNEQFF